The 25 T cell receptor beta chains presented below share a single source sample, sequenced in a study of CD8 T cells in ankylosing spondylitis. TCRdb used MiXCR to reprocess the 5' RACE reads, holding one entry per CDR3 protein. The table lists approximately 340,000 distinct CDR3 sequences, around 15% of them singletons, with roughly 1.1% in the top ten. Sample: blood, either unsorted or a sorted T cell fraction (not recorded which). These receptors originate from a male donor with ankylosing spondylitis or in good health (not recorded which).

The genes are TRBV27 and TRBJ2-7; D gene ambiguous. The CDR3 contains 12 residues. Germline CDR1 is MNHEY and CDR2 is SMNVEV (reference sequence). The V gene lost 2 bases and the J gene lost 3 bases, with 5 bases spanning the gap. The CDR3 region is CASSLKGYEQYF. The DNA for the CDR3 is TGTGCCAGCAGTTTAAAGGGCTACGAGCAGTACTTC.

The V call is TRBV6-5, the J call TRBJ1-1; unclear D gene. This CDR3 region has 16 residues. Trimming took off 0 bases at V and 0 bases at J, with 11 bases between the two ends. The germline CDR1 and CDR2 sequences are MNHEY and SVGAGI. CDR3 region: CASSYSLGKVNTEAFF. The DNA of the CDR3 is TGTGCCAGCAGTTACTCGTTGGGAAAAGTGAACACTGAAGCTTTCTTT.

CDR3 sequence: CASSQEEETQYF. The CDR3 DNA is TGTGCCAGCAGCCAAGAAGAGGAGACCCAGTACTTC. The chain carries TRBV3-1 and TRBJ2-5; no reliable D call. CDR3 length: 12 residues. V was cut by 0 bases and J by 5 bases, with 4 bases left in between. The germline CDR1 and CDR2 sequences are LGHDT and YNNKEL (reference sequence).

This clonotype appeared a few times. The chain has TRBV27 and TRBJ2-7; a weak D match, TRBD1 (6 bases). CDR1 and CDR2 (germline): MNHEY, SMNVEV (reference sequence). Trimming pared 2 bases from V and 6 bases from J, leaving 14 bases between. The CDR3 covers 14 residues. The CDR3 DNA is TGTGCCAGCAGTTTACAGGGGATATTCGCCGAGCAGTACTTC. This gives the protein CASSLQGIFAEQYF.

The chain links TRBV20-1 to TRBJ2-3, with D tentatively TRBD2 (5 bases). The CDR3 loop spans 13 amino acids. V was cut by 6 bases and J by 1 base, with 11 bases left in between. In germline, CDR1 is DFQATT, CDR2 SNEGSKA (reference sequence). Here the CDR3 DNA reads TGCAGTGCCACCCCCGGGGGCACAGATACGCAGTATTTT. Its protein product is CSATPGGTDTQYF.

Many counts were recorded for this clonotype. J is TRBJ1-2 and V is TRBV11-2, with D unresolved. Trimming cost V 1 base and J 0 bases, with 6 bases left between them. Germline CDR1 reads SGHAT; CDR2 reads FQNNGV. This CDR3 is built from 14 residues. CDR3 in amino acids: CASSLGGANYGYTF. As DNA, the CDR3 is TGTGCCAGCAGCTTAGGGGGAGCTAACTATGGCTACACCTTC.

The sample holds a few counts of this clonotype. The gene calls are TRBV27 and TRBJ2-3, with D possibly being TRBD2 (6 bases). V gave up 2 bases and J gave up 0 bases, with 12 bases separating them. CDR3 length: 16 residues. Germline CDR1 MNHEY, CDR2 SMNVEV (reference sequence). CDR3: CASSLRGSGSTDTQYF. DNA of the CDR3: TGTGCCAGCAGTTTACGTGGGAGCGGGAGCACAGATACGCAGTATTTT.

The chain joins TRBV5-1 to TRBJ1-4; perhaps TRBD1 as D (5 bases). The germline V gene has CDR1 SGHRS and CDR2 YFSETQ. There are 14 residues in the CDR3. The V end was cut by 0 bases, the J end by 8 bases, with 11 bases between. CDR3: CASSLAPGQEKLFF. The CDR3 DNA follows: TGCGCCAGCAGCTTGGCACCAGGGCAAGAAAAACTGTTTTTT.

This clonotype occurred a few times. The chain combines TRBV7-9 with TRBJ1-1, with 8 bases identical to TRBD1. With 5 bases clipped from V and 8 bases from J, the junction kept 10 bases outside the gene matches. Germline V lookup: CDR1 SEHNR, CDR2 FQNEAQ (reference sequence). The length of the CDR3 is 14 residues. CDR3 residues: CASSDSGTGGEAFF. The CDR3 nucleotides read TGTGCCAGCAGCGACTCCGGGACAGGCGGGGAAGCTTTCTTT.

This clonotype was detected a few times. CDR3 sequence reads: CASSFRERAAFETQYF. CDR3 nucleotides: TGTGCCAGCAGTTTTCGTGAAAGGGCCGCGTTCGAGACGCAGTATTTT. This rearrangement joins TRBV12-3 or TRBV12-4 to TRBJ2-3; D gene unclear. The CDR3 sequence is 16 residues long. Trimming removed 3 bases at V and 9 bases at J, with 22 bases between.

This clonotype has more than one count but fewer than ten. The chain has TRBV5-1 and TRBJ1-2, with a weak D call TRBD1 (5 bases). The CDR3 consists of 13 residues. Germline assignment: CDR1 SGHRS and CDR2 YFSETQ. Deletions cut 0 bases from V and 7 bases from J, with 10 bases between. The DNA for the CDR3 is TGCGCCAGCAGCTTGGGAGGGGTTCGTGGCTACACCTTC. Translating it yields CASSLGGVRGYTF.

This clonotype has a handful of counts. This chain connects TRBV20-1 to TRBJ2-7; D might be TRBD1 or TRBD2, each matching 5 bases. The germline V and J ends were trimmed by 6 bases and 3 bases, with 15 bases remaining between them. The CDR3 has 13 amino acids. Per germline, CDR1 DFQATT and CDR2 SNEGSKA (reference sequence). The CDR3, as DNA: TGCAGTGCAAATCCGGGACGAGGCTACGAGCAGTACTTC. Residues: CSANPGRGYEQYF.

A word on this clonotype: One junction end disagrees with the germline gene, perhaps due to a read error. This rearrangement joins TRBV3-1 to TRBJ1-4; D may be TRBD1 (6 bases). The germline CDR1 and CDR2 sequences are LGHDT and YNNKEL (reference sequence). The CDR3 has 15 amino acids. The CDR3 reads CASTQEGLGAEKLFF. CDR3 bases: TGTGCCAGCACCCAAGAGGGACTGGGGGCGGAAAAACTGTTTTTT.

The table lists this clonotype with a few counts. The V gene is TRBV10-3, the J gene TRBJ1-1; possible D gene TRBD1, 5 bases. Trimming took 7 bases from V and 1 from J, leaving 10 bases between them. The CDR3 totals 13 residues. Per germline, CDR1 ENHRY and CDR2 SYGVKD. The CDR3 DNA reads TGTGCCATCATTGGGACGGCGAACACTGAAGCTTTCTTT. This translates into CAIIGTANTEAFF.

DNA for the CDR3: TGTGCCAGCAGTCCCGGGACCGAGGGTCATGAGCAGTTCTTC. Translated, it gives CASSPGTEGHEQFF. The chain combines TRBV12-3 or TRBV12-4 with TRBJ2-1; the D call may be TRBD1 or TRBD2 (5 bases each). The CDR3 runs 14 residues. V gave up 5 bases and J gave up 8 bases, with 16 bases separating them.

There are a few counts of this clonotype. V usage is TRBV5-1 and J usage is TRBJ1-1, with 10 bases lining up with TRBD1. V shed 3 bases, J shed 5 bases, and the junction held 10 bases outside the gene matches. CDR1 and CDR2 from the germline V gene are SGHRS and YFSETQ. This CDR3 has 16 residues. CDR3 region: CASSSGAGTGVTEAFF. The CDR3 nucleotides read TGCGCCAGCAGCTCTGGAGCGGGGACAGGGGTTACTGAAGCTTTCTTT.

The J gene is TRBJ2-4, the V gene TRBV3-1, with no clear D. This CDR3 contains 14 residues. The germline V and J ends were trimmed by 0 bases and 6 bases, with 9 bases remaining between them. Germline values: CDR1 LGHDT, CDR2 YNNKEL (reference sequence). DNA of the CDR3: TGTGCCAGCAGCCAAGACCCCAGGCCAAACATTCAGTACTTC. It translates to CASSQDPRPNIQYF.

Notes on this clonotype: A much larger clone lies a single base off, so this may be a read error. CDR3 nucleotide sequence: TGCAGTGCTAGAGGCCATGGGGGGACCCAGTACTTC. As protein: CSARGHGGTQYF. The chain links TRBV20-1 to TRBJ2-5; perhaps D is TRBD1 or TRBD2 (5 bases each). CDR1 is DFQATT, CDR2 SNEGSKA, per germline (reference sequence). The CDR3 has 12 residues. Trimming removed 1 base from V and 7 bases from J, with 10 bases in between.

This clonotype was found many times. This sequence joins TRBV12-3 or TRBV12-4 and TRBJ1-1; D is unclear. This CDR3 spans 11 amino acids. V lost 4 bases and J lost 11, with 11 bases in between. CDR3: CASSSSYVAFF. The CDR3 nucleotides read TGTGCCAGCAGTTCCTCGTACGTGGCTTTCTTT.

This clonotype appeared many times. The rearrangement uses TRBV29-1 and TRBJ1-1, with no clear D. Germline-derived CDR1 and CDR2 are SQVTM and ANQGSEA. V lost 7 bases and J 0 bases, leaving 12 bases between the germline ends. The CDR3 is 13 residues long. CDR3 in amino acids: CSAAQQLNTEAFF. Written as DNA, the CDR3 is TGCAGCGCCGCCCAACAGTTGAACACTGAAGCTTTCTTT.

This chain uses TRBV24-1 with TRBJ2-1, with D maybe TRBD1 (6 bases). Germline V CDR1 and CDR2: KGHDR, SFDVKD. The CDR3 length is 11 residues. The CDR3 bases are TGTGCAACGGAGAGGGGGAGTGAGCAGTTCTTC. It yields the protein CATERGSEQFF.

This chain uses TRBV12-3 or TRBV12-4 with TRBJ1-1; D ambiguous. Trimming removed 7 bases at V and 1 base at J, with 10 bases between. This CDR3 spans 13 amino acids. CDR3 region: CASKWTGNTEAFF. For the CDR3, the DNA is TGTGCCAGCAAGTGGACGGGGAACACTGAAGCTTTCTTT.

The chain links TRBV5-1 to TRBJ2-7, with TRBD2 identical over 7 bases. The CDR3 has 14 amino acids. V was pared by 6 bases and J by 5 bases, with 11 bases of the junction left unmatched. Germline V lookup: CDR1 SGHRS, CDR2 YFSETQ. This CDR3 reads CASTQLAGEHEQYF. CDR3 in DNA: TGCGCCAGCACCCAACTGGCGGGAGAACACGAGCAGTACTTC.

At least ten counts were recorded for this clonotype. The chain carries TRBV4-1 and TRBJ2-3; 9 nucleotides line up with TRBD2. Germline V gene sequence: CDR1 MGHRA, CDR2 YSYEKL. With 1 base clipped from V and 3 bases from J, the junction kept 8 bases outside the gene matches. The CDR3 is made up of 17 amino acids. The CDR3: CASSQGVLAGWTDTQYF. The CDR3 DNA follows: TGCGCCAGCAGCCAAGGGGTACTAGCGGGTTGGACAGATACGCAGTATTTT.

This clonotype has at least ten counts. The V and J genes are TRBV12-3 or TRBV12-4 and TRBJ2-1; a weak D match, TRBD2 (7 bases). Trimming removed 7 bases at V and 11 bases at J, with 21 bases between. The CDR3 contains 14 residues. The CDR3 sequence: CASTLGGGQVKQFF. The CDR3 nucleotides are TGTGCCAGCACCCTGGGGGGGGGCCAGGTAAAGCAGTTCTTC.